This T cell receptor (beta chain) was observed in a study of T cells in Graves' hyperthyroidism and ophthalmopathy. Diagnoses used clinical symptoms, serum thyroxine and TRAb, thyroid ultrasound and orbital computed tomography. Fresh peripheral blood, 10 ml, was the source of the PBMCs. Germline assignment: CDR1 KGHDR and CDR2 SFDVKD. V shed 4 bases, J shed 5 bases, and the junction held 9 bases outside the gene matches. The CDR3 consists of 17 residues. This clonotype was counted a few times. Its target is unknown. Researchers amplified the TCR beta CDR3 regions from RNA transcripts. First-round RT-PCR targeting the TCR CDR3 was performed with the HTBI primer set. TCRdb itself ran the multiplex PCR reads through MiXCR, one entry per CDR3 protein. The table has around 500,000 distinct CDR3 sequences, 13% to 15% seen once; the top ten hold 15% to 20%. Regarding the study as a whole: By a 13 V-J model, ophthalmopathy was set apart from stable hyperthyroidism. The model predicted ophthalmopathy a median approximately 6 months before onset.

The sequence came from a woman younger than 30 with Graves' hyperthyroidism. The chain couples TRBV24-1 to TRBJ2-2; 10 nucleotides match TRBD2. Sequenced: blood. The CDR3 nucleotides are TGTGCCACCAGTGACCGCTCTAGCGGGAGTCGAACCGGGGAGCTGTTTTTT. Protein: CATSDRSSGSRTGELFF.